The 21 T cell receptor beta chains reported below all come from one sample, sequenced in a study of T cell repertoires in aging, cancer and after chemotherapy. Amplification of TCR beta used genomic DNA extracted from peripheral blood. A mixed TRB-A/B primer pool amplified rearranged TRB by multiplex touch-down PCR. One entry per CDR3 protein, called by TCRdb with MiXCR from the multiplex PCR reads. The table shows about 6,600 distinct CDR3 sequences, with around 30% occurring only once. Input material: blood. The receptors shown here come from a human donor with a blood cancer. The donor label of this sample is uncertain.

The V gene is TRBV7-9, the J gene TRBJ2-7; D unresolved. Germline values: CDR1 SEHNR, CDR2 FQNEAQ (reference sequence). Trimming left V 7 bases short and J 4 bases short, with 14 bases between. The CDR3 length is 13 residues. The CDR3 loop is CASTGPLGYEQYF. In nucleotides, the CDR3 is TGTGCCAGCACGGGCCCCCTTGGTTACGAGCAGTACTTC.

The V and J genes are TRBV5-6 and TRBJ2-3, with 10 bases lining up with TRBD2. In germline, CDR1 is SGHDT, CDR2 YYEEEE. This CDR3 is 14 amino acids long. Losses at the gene ends were 3 bases for V and 7 bases for J; bases not matched to a gene: 5. The CDR3 DNA follows: TGTGCCAGCAGCTCAGCGGGGGGGCAACATACGCAGTATTTT. Protein product: CASSSAGGQHTQYF.

There are a few counts of this clonotype. The chain links TRBV18 to TRBJ1-2; possibly TRBD1 for D (5 bases). CDR3 length: 14 residues. The V gene lost 3 bases and the J gene lost 2 bases, with 10 bases spanning the gap. Germline values: CDR1 KGHSH, CDR2 LQKENI. The CDR3 reads CASSPEWGNYGYTF. CDR3 nucleotide sequence: TGTGCCAGCTCACCGGAATGGGGGAACTATGGCTACACCTTC.

J is TRBJ2-5 and V is TRBV19; 8 positions match TRBD2. This CDR3 spans 12 amino acids. Trimming at V came to 11 bases and at J to 5 bases, leaving 7 bases not matched to a gene. Germline V gene lookup returns CDR1 LNHDA and CDR2 SQIVND (reference sequence). Here the CDR3 DNA reads TGTGCCGCCGGGGGGGCAGGGGAGACCCAGTACTTC. Encoded protein: CAAGGAGETQYF.

Remarks on this clonotype: A read error may be the cause here, since a much bigger clone is one base away. J is TRBJ2-2 and V is TRBV29-1; D possibly corresponds to TRBD1 (6 bases). Between the trimmed V and J ends, which lost 6 bases and 0 bases, there was a span of 11 bases. The CDR3 is 14 amino acids. The germline V gene has CDR1 SQVTM and CDR2 ANQGSEA. CDR3 region: CSVREGANTGELFF. The CDR3 DNA sequence: TGCAGCGTACGTGAGGGGGCGAACACCGGGGAGCTGTTTTTT.

The chain uses TRBV6-5 and TRBJ1-4, with a tentative D call TRBD1 (5 bases). The CDR3 sequence is 13 residues long. The V end lost 7 bases, the J end lost 4 bases, and 10 bases lay between the germline ends. Germline lookup yields CDR1 MNHEY and CDR2 SVGAGI. CDR3 protein: CASKGCVNEKLFF. CDR3 bases: TGTGCCAGCAAGGGGTGCGTTAATGAAAAACTGTTTTTT.

There are a few counts of this clonotype. J is TRBJ1-5 and V is TRBV7-6; TRBD1 matches 8 bases. Trimming cost V 2 bases and J 0 bases; bases outside gene matches: 9. Germline CDR1 and CDR2: SGHVS and FNYEAQ. The CDR3 contains 18 residues. The CDR3 DNA sequence: TGTGCCAGCAGCTTACCGGGACAGGACCCTTTTAGCAATCAGCCCCAGCATTTT. Translation: CASSLPGQDPFSNQPQHF.

This clonotype was detected only a few times. The chain couples TRBV5-6 to TRBJ2-7; D is possibly TRBD1 or TRBD2 (5 bases each). CDR1 SGHDT and CDR2 YYEEEE come from the germline V gene. Trimming left V 1 base short and J 2 bases short, with 10 bases between. This CDR3 is 14 amino acids long. CDR3: CASSLSRGTYEQYF. The CDR3 nucleotides are TGTGCCAGCAGCTTGTCCCGGGGCACCTACGAGCAGTACTTC.

The chain is built from TRBV12-3 or TRBV12-4 and TRBJ1-6; D is unclear. The V end lost 6 bases, the J end lost 7 bases, and 7 bases lay between the germline ends. The CDR3 extends over 12 amino acids. CDR3 amino acids: CASSLLNSPLHF. CDR3 sequence (DNA): TGTGCCAGCAGCCTCTTAAATTCACCCCTCCACTTT.

The rearrangement uses TRBV10-1 and TRBJ2-7; 7 bases fit TRBD1. There are 14 residues in the CDR3. V shed 6 bases, J shed 2 bases, and the junction held 7 bases outside the gene matches. CDR1 WNHNN and CDR2 SYGVQD come from the germline V gene (reference sequence). The CDR3 DNA sequence: TGCGCCAGCAGCCCCGGGACAGCGGCCTACGAGCAGTACTTC. Translation gives CASSPGTAAYEQYF.

The chain employs TRBV6-4 and TRBJ1-3; no clear D gene. The ends were cut back, 0 bases at V and 8 bases at J, with 17 bases in the middle. Germline CDR1 reads MRHNA; CDR2 reads SNTAGT. The CDR3 covers 16 residues. The CDR3 is CASSDSKESGCHTIYF. The CDR3, as DNA: TGTGCCAGCAGTGACTCGAAAGAGAGCGGTTGTCACACCATATATTTT.

The chain joins TRBV30 to TRBJ1-3; D is undetermined. Germline CDR1 reads GTSNPN; CDR2 reads SVGIG (reference sequence). This CDR3 is built from 13 residues. Trimming pared 1 base from V and 1 base from J, leaving 5 bases between. The CDR3 bases are TGTGCCTGGAGTGGAGGGTCTGGAAACACCATATATTTT. Translating gives CAWSGGSGNTIYF.

This clonotype was seen only a few times. The rearrangement joins TRBV10-3 to TRBJ1-4; D is unclear. Trimming shortened V by 0 bases and J by 15 bases, and 11 bases separated the two germline ends. Per germline, CDR1 ENHRY and CDR2 SYGVKD. The CDR3 has 12 amino acids. The chain's CDR3 is CAISESRGGVFF. DNA of the CDR3: TGTGCCATCAGTGAGTCCCGGGGAGGTGTGTTTTTT.

This clonotype turned up a few times. The chain combines TRBV5-5 with TRBJ1-5, with 9 bases lining up with TRBD1. Trimming cost V 2 bases and J 2 bases; bases outside gene matches: 5. Germline V gives CDR1 SGHKS, CDR2 YYEKEE (reference sequence). The CDR3 length is 16 residues. In DNA, the CDR3 is TGTGCCAGCAGCTTTCAGGACAGGGGAGGCAATCAGCCCCAGCATTTT. Translating it yields CASSFQDRGGNQPQHF.

In its sample, this clonotype was seen many times. V is TRBV19 and J is TRBJ2-5, with TRBD1 as a possible D gene (7 bases). The CDR3 is 14 amino acids. The V and J ends lost 7 bases and 2 bases respectively, with 14 bases between them. Germline values: CDR1 LNHDA, CDR2 SQIVND (reference sequence). The CDR3 nucleotides read TGTGCCAGTATGCGGGACAGTGCGCAAGAGACCCAGTACTTC. Its protein product is CASMRDSAQETQYF.

By frequency in the sample, this clonotype is medium-sized (0.01 to 0.1%). This chain uses TRBV27 with TRBJ2-1; a weak D match, TRBD2 (7 bases). Germline V gene data show CDR1 as MNHEY and CDR2 as SMNVEV (reference sequence). The CDR3 extends over 14 amino acids. Trimming stripped 4 bases from V and 10 bases from J, with 17 bases between. In DNA, the CDR3 is TGTGCCAGCAGTTCCCTCGGGGGGCCGGGAGAGCAGTTCTTC. Its protein product is CASSSLGGPGEQFF.

This clonotype is labeled medium-sized (0.01 to 0.1%). The chain carries TRBV29-1 and TRBJ2-1; TRBD1 is a possible D gene (5 bases). The CDR3 is made up of 12 amino acids. V lost 7 bases to trimming and J lost 10 bases, with 17 bases between them. The V gene's germline CDR1 is SQVTM and CDR2 ANQGSEA. CDR3: CSAAHRTGEQFF. The CDR3 bases are TGCAGCGCCGCGCACAGGACCGGCGAGCAGTTCTTC.

Judged by abundance, this clonotype is medium-sized (0.01 to 0.1%). CDR3 protein: CASSPWTSGVLEQYF. CDR3 in DNA: TGTGCCAGCAGCCCTTGGACTAGCGGGGTCCTCGAGCAGTACTTC. This chain connects TRBV11-1 to TRBJ2-7; TRBD2 agrees at 12 bases. The CDR3 length is 15 residues. V dropped 5 bases and J dropped 6; count of bases not matched to a gene: 8. CDR1 and CDR2 from the germline V gene are SGHAT and FQDESV (reference sequence).

This clonotype has more than one count but fewer than ten. The chain joins TRBV24-1 to TRBJ2-5; a possible D gene is TRBD1 (6 bases). Germline CDR1 is KGHDR and CDR2 is SFDVKD. CDR3 length: 13 amino acids. The ends were cut back, 6 bases at V and 5 bases at J, with 12 bases in the middle. CDR3 sequence (DNA): TGTGCCACCAGTCAGGGGATGCGGGAGACCCAGTACTTC. Its translation is CATSQGMRETQYF.

The chain uses TRBV11-2 and TRBJ2-5; 15 nucleotides match TRBD2. The CDR3 runs to 17 residues. Trimming removed 1 base from V and 1 base from J; junction bases left unmatched: 1. Germline V gene data show CDR1 as SGHAT and CDR2 as FQNNGV. The CDR3 nucleotides are TGTGCCAGCAGCTTAGGGACTAGCGGGGGGGTCCAAGAGACCCAGTACTTC. As protein: CASSLGTSGGVQETQYF.

The chain employs TRBV6-1 and TRBJ2-5; the match to TRBD2 covers 7 bases. V was clipped by 8 bases and J by 2 bases; unmatched bases: 17. Per the germline V gene, CDR1 is MNHNS and CDR2 is SASEGT. This CDR3 spans 17 amino acids. CDR3 nucleotides: TGTGCCAGCGGCTTACAAACACCGCACGGGGGGCAAGAGACCCAGTACTTC. Translation: CASGLQTPHGGQETQYF.